Listed below are T cell receptor beta chains from one sample, sequenced in a study of blood T cell repertoires in COVID-19. Using immunoSEQ multiplex PCR, the repertoire was profiled, and TCRdb retains in-frame clones only, with some absent. The top ten hold approximately 14% of the sample, which has some 70,000 clones, more than 90% seen once. Sequencing input: peripheral blood. The receptors come from a human donor with active COVID-19. The donor label of this sample is uncertain. CDR3s include the opening cysteine and the closing phenylalanine or tryptophan. The order of the fields is CDR3 protein, J gene, V gene.

CASRGQGPGGELFF TRBJ2-2 TRBV28
CASSLTGAGSVYEQYF TRBJ2-7 TRBV28
CASSEGQRELYEQYF TRBJ2-7 TRBV2
CASSASVVNQPQHF TRBJ1-5 TRBV2
CASSEKEASEAFF TRBJ1-1 TRBV6-1
CASSLGDMNTEAFF TRBJ1-1 TRBV5-4
CASSQENFDGGSRSGDEQFF TRBJ2-1 TRBV3-1/TRBV3-2
CAGETSVSSYNEQFF TRBJ2-1 TRBV2
CASSFNRGQTYEQYF TRBJ2-7 TRBV11-2
CASSSGEQETQYF TRBJ2-5 TRBV28
CASSSGQGAETQYF TRBJ2-5 TRBV6-5
CASSYSSTSGINEQFF TRBJ2-1 TRBV6-5
CASSREGGETQYF TRBJ2-5 TRBV18
CASSLGLAGLTGELFF TRBJ2-2 TRBV19
CASSETGPSGANVLTF TRBJ2-6 TRBV2
CASSPWDKNNEQFF TRBJ2-1 TRBV6-6
CASSLGQGTFYGYTF TRBJ1-2 TRBV5-1
CASSLESTSGSYNEQFF TRBJ2-1 TRBV5-5
CSVGFGGQGYEQYF TRBJ2-7 TRBV29-1
CAWSAEGATYGYTF TRBJ1-2 TRBV30